These 5 T cell receptor beta chains originate from one sample sequenced in a study of CD8 T cells in ankylosing spondylitis. TCRdb analysed the 5' RACE reads with MiXCR anew, one entry per CDR3 protein. The table shows fewer than 200,000 distinct CDR3 sequences, with around 16% occurring only once. The sequenced sample consisted of blood, either unsorted or a sorted T cell fraction (not recorded which). These receptors originate from a male donor with ankylosing spondylitis or in good health (not recorded which).

The genes are TRBV5-1 and TRBJ2-1; D perhaps matches TRBD1 (6 bases). This CDR3 spans 17 amino acids. Germline V gene data show CDR1 as SGHRS and CDR2 as YFSETQ. Deletions cut 2 bases from V and 4 bases from J, with 19 bases between. CDR3 DNA sequence: TGCGCCAGCAGCTTAGGCCCCGGGTCTCAGGGGTACAATGAGCAGTTCTTC. Protein product: CASSLGPGSQGYNEQFF.

This clonotype was counted many times. The chain recombines TRBV20-1 with TRBJ2-3, with TRBD2 matching 11 bases. Germline trimming cut 5 bases from V and 2 bases from J; bases unmatched to any gene: 3. CDR3 length: 14 residues. Germline V gene lookup returns CDR1 DFQATT and CDR2 SNEGSKA (reference sequence). In nucleotides, the CDR3 is TGCAGTGCTGCGACTAGCGGGATCACAGATACGCAGTATTTT. This encodes CSAATSGITDTQYF.

This chain links TRBV10-3 with TRBJ2-2; 11 nucleotides match TRBD2. CDR3 size: 15 residues. Trimming cost V 3 bases and J 5 bases; bases outside gene matches: 2. CDR1 and CDR2 from the germline V gene are ENHRY and SYGVKD. Here the CDR3 DNA reads TGTGCCATCAGTGATACTAGCGGGAGAACCGGGGAGCTGTTTTTT. It is translated as CAISDTSGRTGELFF.

This clonotype was seen many times. This chain links TRBV5-1 with TRBJ2-5; D possibly matches TRBD1 or TRBD2 (5 bases each). V gave up 4 bases and J gave up 13 bases, with 20 bases separating them. Germline V lookup: CDR1 SGHRS, CDR2 YFSETQ. The CDR3 runs 13 residues. The CDR3 DNA sequence: TGCGCCAGCAGCCCCCCGGGGCTGGAGACATCGTACTTC. It encodes CASSPPGLETSYF.

The chain joins TRBV20-1 to TRBJ2-4; D is unclear. Germline V gene lookup returns CDR1 DFQATT and CDR2 SNEGSKA (reference sequence). The CDR3 loop spans 15 amino acids. The germline V and J ends were trimmed by 2 bases and 0 bases, with 11 bases remaining between them. CDR3 amino acids: CSARTNRVAKNIQYF. The CDR3 DNA reads as TGCAGTGCTAGAACTAACCGAGTAGCCAAAAACATTCAGTACTTC.